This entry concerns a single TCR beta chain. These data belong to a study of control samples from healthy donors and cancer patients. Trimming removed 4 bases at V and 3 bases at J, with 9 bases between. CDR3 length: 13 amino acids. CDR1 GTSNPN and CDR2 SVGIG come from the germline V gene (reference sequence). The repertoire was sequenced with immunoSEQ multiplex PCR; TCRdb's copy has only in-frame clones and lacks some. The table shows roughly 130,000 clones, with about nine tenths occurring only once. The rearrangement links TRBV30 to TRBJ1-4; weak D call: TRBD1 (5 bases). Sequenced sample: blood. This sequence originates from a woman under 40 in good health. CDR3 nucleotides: TGTGCCTGGACCCCGGGACCTAATGAAAAACTGTTTTTT. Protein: CAWTPGPNEKLFF.